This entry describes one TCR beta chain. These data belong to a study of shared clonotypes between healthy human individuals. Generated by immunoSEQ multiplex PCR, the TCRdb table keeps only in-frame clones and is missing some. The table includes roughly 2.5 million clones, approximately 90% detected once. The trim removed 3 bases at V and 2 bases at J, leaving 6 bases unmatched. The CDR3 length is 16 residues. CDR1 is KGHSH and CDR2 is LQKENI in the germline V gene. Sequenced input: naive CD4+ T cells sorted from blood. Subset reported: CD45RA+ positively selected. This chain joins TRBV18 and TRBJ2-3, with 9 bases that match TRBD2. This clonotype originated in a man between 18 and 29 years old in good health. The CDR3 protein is CASSPGLAGNTDTQYF. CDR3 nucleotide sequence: TGTGCCAGCTCACCGGGGCTAGCGGGGAACACAGATACGCAGTATTTT.